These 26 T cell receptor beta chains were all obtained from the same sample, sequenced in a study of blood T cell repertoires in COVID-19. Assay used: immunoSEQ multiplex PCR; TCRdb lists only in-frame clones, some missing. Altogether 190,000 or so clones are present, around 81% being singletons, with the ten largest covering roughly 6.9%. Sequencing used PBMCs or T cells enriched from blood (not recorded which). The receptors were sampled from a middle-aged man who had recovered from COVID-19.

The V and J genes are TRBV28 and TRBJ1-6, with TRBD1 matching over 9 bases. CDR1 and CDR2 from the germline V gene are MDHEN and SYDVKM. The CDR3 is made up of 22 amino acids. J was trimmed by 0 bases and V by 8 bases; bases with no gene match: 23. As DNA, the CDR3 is TGTGCCAGCGGACTAAGATTGGGGACAGGGTTTTTTGGTGGCTCCTATAATTCACCCCTCCACTTT. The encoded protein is CASGLRLGTGFFGGSYNSPLHF.

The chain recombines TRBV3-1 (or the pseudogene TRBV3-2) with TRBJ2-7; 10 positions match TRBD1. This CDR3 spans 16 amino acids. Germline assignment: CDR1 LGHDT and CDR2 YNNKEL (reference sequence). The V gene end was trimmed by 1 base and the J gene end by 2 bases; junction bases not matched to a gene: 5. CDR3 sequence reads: CASSQAGTGATYEQYF. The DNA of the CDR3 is TGTGCCAGCAGCCAAGCGGGGACAGGGGCGACCTACGAGCAGTACTTC.

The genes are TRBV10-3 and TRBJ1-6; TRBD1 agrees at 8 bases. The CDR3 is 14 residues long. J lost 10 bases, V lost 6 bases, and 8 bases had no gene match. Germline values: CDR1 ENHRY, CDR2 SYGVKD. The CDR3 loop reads CAISRDRGLSPLHF. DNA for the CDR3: TGTGCCATCAGCCGCGACAGGGGTCTCTCACCCCTCCACTTT.

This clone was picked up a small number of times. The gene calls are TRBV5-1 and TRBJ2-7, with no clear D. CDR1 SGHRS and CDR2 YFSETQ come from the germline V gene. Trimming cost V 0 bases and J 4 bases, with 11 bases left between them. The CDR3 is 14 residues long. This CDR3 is CASSLASRVYEQYF. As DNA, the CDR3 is TGCGCCAGCAGCTTGGCGAGTCGGGTTTACGAGCAGTACTTC.

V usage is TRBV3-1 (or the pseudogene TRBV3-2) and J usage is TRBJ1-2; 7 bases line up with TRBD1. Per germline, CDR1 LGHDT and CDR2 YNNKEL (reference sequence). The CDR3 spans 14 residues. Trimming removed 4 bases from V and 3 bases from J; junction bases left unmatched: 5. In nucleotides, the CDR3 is TGTGCCAGCAGCCCCCGGACAGGCCACTATGGCTACACCTTC. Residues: CASSPRTGHYGYTF.

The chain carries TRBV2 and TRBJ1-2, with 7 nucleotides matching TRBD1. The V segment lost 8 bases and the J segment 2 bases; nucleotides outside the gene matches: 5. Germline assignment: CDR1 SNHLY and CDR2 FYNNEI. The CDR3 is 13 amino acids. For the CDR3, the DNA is TGTGCCAGCCAGGAGGGGGCCAACTATGGCTACACCTTC. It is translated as CASQEGANYGYTF.

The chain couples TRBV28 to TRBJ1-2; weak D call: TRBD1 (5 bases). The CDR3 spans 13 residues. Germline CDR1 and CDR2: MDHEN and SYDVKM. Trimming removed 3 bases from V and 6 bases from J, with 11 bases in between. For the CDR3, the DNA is TGTGCCAGCAGTTTGCCGGGGGGTAATGGCTACACCTTC. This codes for CASSLPGGNGYTF.

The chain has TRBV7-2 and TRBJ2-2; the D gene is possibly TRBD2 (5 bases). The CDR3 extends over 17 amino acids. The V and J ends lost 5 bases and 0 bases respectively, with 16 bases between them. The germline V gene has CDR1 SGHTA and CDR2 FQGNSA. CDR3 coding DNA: TGTGCCAGCAGCCCGGTGGTAGCACTAGCGAACACCGGGGAGCTGTTTTTT. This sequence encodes CASSPVVALANTGELFF. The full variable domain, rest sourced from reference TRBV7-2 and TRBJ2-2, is GAGVSQSPSNKVTEKGKDVELRCDPISGHTALYWYRQSLGQGLEFLIYFQGNSAPDKSGLPSDRFSAERTGGSVSTLTIQRTQQEDSAVYLCASSPVVALANTGELFFGEGSRLTVL.

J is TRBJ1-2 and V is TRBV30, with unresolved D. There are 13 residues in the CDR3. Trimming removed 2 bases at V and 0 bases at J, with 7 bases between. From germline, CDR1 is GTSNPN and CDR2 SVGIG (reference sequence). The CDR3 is CAWSIPSNYGYTF. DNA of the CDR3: TGTGCCTGGAGTATCCCCTCTAACTATGGCTACACCTTC. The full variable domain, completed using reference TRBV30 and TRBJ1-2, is SQTIHQWPATLVQPVGSPLSLECTVEGTSNPNLYWYRQAAGRGLQLLFYSVGIGQISSEVPQNLSASRPQDRQFILSSKKLLLSDSGFYLCAWSIPSNYGYTFGSGTRLTVV.

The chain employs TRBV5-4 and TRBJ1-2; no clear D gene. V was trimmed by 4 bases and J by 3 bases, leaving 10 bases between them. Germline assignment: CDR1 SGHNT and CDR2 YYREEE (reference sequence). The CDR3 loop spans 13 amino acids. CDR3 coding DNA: TGTGCCAGCAGCCCTGACGGAGACTATGGCTACACCTTC. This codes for CASSPDGDYGYTF. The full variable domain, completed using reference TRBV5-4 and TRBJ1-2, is ETGVTQSPTHLIKTRGQQVTLRCSSQSGHNTVSWYQQALGQGPQFIFQYYREEENGRGNFPPRFSGLQFPNYSSELNVNALELDDSALYLCASSPDGDYGYTFGSGTRLTVV.

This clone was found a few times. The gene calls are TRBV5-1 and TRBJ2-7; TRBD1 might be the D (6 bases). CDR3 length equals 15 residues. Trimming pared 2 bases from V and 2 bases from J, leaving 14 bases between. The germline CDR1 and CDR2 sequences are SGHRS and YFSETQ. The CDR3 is CASSFQPGVTYEQYF. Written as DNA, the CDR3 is TGCGCCAGCAGCTTTCAACCAGGGGTGACCTACGAGCAGTACTTC.

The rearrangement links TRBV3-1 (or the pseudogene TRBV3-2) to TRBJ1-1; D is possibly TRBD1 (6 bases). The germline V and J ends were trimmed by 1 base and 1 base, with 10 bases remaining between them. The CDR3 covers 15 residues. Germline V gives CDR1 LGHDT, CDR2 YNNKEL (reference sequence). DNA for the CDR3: TGTGCCAGCAGCCAAGTCCGGACAGAGAACACTGAAGCTTTCTTT. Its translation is CASSQVRTENTEAFF.

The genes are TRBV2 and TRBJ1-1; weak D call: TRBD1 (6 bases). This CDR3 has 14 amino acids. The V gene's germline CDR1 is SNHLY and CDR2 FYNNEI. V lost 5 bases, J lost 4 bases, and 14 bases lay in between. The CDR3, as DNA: TGTGCCAGCAGTATCAGGGGCTCTAGCACTGAAGCTTTCTTT. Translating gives CASSIRGSSTEAFF.

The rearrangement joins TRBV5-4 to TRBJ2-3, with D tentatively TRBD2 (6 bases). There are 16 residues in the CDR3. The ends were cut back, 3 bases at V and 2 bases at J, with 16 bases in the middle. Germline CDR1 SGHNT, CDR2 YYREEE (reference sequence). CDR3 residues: CASSSFVTGDTDTQYF. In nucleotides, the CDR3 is TGTGCCAGCAGCTCGTTCGTTACGGGGGACACAGATACGCAGTATTTT.

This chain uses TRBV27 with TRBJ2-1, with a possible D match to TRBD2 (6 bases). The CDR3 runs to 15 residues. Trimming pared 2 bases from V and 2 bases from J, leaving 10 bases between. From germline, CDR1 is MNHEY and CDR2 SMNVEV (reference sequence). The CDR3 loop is CASSLAGPAYNEQFF. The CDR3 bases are TGTGCCAGCAGTTTAGCGGGGCCCGCCTACAATGAGCAGTTCTTC.

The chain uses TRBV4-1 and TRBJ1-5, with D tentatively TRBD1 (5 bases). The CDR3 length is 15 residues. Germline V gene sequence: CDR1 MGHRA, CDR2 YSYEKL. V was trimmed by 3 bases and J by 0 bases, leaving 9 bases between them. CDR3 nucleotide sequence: TGCGCCAGCAGCCACCCAGGGTATAGCAATCAGCCCCAGCATTTT. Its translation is CASSHPGYSNQPQHF.

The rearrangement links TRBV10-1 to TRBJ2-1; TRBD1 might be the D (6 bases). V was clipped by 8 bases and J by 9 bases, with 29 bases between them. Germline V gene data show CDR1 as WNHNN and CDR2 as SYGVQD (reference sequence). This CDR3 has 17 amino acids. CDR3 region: CASGSQGHLVKGIEQFF. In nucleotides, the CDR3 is TGCGCCAGCGGCTCCCAGGGACACCTCGTAAAAGGTATTGAGCAGTTCTTC.

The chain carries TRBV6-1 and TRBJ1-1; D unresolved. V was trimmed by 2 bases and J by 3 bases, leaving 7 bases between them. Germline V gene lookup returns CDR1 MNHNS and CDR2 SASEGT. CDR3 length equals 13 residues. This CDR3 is CASSELAYTEAFF. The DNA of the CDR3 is TGTGCCAGCAGTGAACTAGCGTACACTGAAGCTTTCTTT.

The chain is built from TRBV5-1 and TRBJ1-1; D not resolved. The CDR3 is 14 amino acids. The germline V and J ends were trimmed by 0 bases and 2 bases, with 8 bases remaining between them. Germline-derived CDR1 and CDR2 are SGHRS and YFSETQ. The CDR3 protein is CASSLAGFNTEAFF. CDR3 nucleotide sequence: TGCGCCAGCAGCTTGGCCGGGTTTAACACTGAAGCTTTCTTT.

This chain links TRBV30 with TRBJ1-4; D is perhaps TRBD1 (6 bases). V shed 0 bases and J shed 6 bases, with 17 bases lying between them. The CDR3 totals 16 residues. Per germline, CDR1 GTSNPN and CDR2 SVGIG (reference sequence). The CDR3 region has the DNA TGTGCCTGGAGTGTAAGGGGGACGGAAGGATATGAAAAACTGTTTTTT. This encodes CAWSVRGTEGYEKLFF.

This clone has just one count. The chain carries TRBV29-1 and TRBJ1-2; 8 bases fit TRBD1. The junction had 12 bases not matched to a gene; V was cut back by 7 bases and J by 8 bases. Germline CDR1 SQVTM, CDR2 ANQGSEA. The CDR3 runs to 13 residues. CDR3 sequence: CSAEAGQGRGYTF. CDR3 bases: TGCAGCGCCGAAGCCGGACAGGGTCGAGGCTACACCTTC.

The CDR3 loop is CASSRGWNTEAFF. CDR3 coding DNA: TGTGCCAGCAGTAGAGGGTGGAACACTGAAGCTTTCTTT. This chain links TRBV6-4 with TRBJ1-1; D is uncertain. Germline V CDR1 and CDR2: MRHNA, SNTAGT. V lost 5 bases, J lost 1 base, and 8 bases lay in between. This CDR3 contains 13 residues.

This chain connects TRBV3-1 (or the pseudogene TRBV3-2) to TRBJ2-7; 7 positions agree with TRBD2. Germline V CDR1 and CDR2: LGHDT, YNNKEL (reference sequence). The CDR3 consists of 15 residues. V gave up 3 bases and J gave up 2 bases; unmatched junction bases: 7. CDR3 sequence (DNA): TGTGCCAGCAGCCAGGGGCTAGCGGTTCCCTACGAGCAGTACTTC. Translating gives CASSQGLAVPYEQYF.

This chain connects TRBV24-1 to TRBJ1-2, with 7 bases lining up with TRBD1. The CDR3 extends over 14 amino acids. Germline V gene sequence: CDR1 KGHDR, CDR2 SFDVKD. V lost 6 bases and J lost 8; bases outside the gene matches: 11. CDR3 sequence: CATSRQGDDIGYTF. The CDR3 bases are TGTGCCACCAGTCGTCAGGGGGATGATATCGGCTACACCTTC.

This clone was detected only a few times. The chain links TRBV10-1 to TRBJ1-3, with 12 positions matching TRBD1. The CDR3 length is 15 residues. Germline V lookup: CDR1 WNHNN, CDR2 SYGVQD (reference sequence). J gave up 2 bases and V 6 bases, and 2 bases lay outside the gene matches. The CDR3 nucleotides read TGCGCCAGCAGCGGGGACAGGGGGCCTGGAAACACCATATATTTT. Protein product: CASSGDRGPGNTIYF.

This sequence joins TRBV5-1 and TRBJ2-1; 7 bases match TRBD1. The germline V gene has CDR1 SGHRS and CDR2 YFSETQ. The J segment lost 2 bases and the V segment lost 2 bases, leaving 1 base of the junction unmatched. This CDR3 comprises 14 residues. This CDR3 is CASSFDRAYNEQFF. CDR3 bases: TGCGCCAGCAGCTTCGACAGGGCCTACAATGAGCAGTTCTTC.